This TCR beta chain was captured in a study of T cells in Graves' hyperthyroidism and ophthalmopathy. The CDR3 regions of TCR beta were amplified from RNA transcripts. The HTBI primer set drove a first-round RT-PCR of the TCR CDR3. TCRdb used MiXCR to reprocess the multiplex PCR reads, holding one entry per CDR3 protein. The sample consists of approximately 720,000 distinct CDR3 sequences, under 20% of them appearing once. Trimming stripped 1 base from V and 7 bases from J, with 16 bases between. The CDR3 loop spans 15 amino acids. In germline, CDR1 is PRHDT, CDR2 FYEKMQ (reference sequence). Whole-study findings and limits: Most thyroid clonotypes expanded above 0.001 appeared in blood too. By a 13 V-J model, ophthalmopathy was set apart from stable hyperthyroidism. The model made its ophthalmopathy prediction, and onset followed a median approximately 6 months later.

This clonotype was seen repeatedly, ten times or more. The antigen is not known. The sequence was collected from a woman aged 45 to 65 with Graves' hyperthyroidism that later progressed to Graves' ophthalmopathy. Sequenced input: blood. The J gene is TRBJ2-5, the V gene TRBV13, with a possible D match to TRBD2 (5 bases). CDR3 residues: CASSLDTDLRGTQYF. The CDR3 DNA follows: TGTGCCAGCAGCTTAGACACAGACCTCCGGGGGACCCAGTACTTC.